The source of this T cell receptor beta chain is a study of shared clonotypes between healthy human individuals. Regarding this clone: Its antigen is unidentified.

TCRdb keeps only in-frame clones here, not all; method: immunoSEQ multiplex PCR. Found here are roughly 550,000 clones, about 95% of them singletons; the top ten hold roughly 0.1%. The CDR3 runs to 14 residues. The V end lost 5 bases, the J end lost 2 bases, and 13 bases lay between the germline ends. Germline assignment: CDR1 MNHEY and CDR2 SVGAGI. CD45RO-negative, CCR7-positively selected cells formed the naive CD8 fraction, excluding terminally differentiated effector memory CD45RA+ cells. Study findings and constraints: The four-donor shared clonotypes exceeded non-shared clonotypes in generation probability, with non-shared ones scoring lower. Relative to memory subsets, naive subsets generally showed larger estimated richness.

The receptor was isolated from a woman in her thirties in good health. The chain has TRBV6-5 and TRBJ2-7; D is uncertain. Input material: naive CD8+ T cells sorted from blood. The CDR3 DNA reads TGTGCCAGCAGTGAATTCCGCAAGGCCTACGAGCAGTACTTC. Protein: CASSEFRKAYEQYF.